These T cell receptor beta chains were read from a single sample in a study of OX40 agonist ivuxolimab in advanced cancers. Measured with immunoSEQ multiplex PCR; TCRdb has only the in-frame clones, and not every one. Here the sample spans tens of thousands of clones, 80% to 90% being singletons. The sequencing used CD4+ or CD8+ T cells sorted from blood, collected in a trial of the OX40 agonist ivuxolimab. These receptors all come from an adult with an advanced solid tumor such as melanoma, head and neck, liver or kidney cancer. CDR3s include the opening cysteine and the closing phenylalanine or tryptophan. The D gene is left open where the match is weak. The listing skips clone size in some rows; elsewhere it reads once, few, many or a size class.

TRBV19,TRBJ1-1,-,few,CASSIDRGFEAFF,TGTGCCAGTAGTATAGACAGGGGCTTCGAAGCTTTCTTT
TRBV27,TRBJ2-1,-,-,CASSLSGVNEQFF,TGTGCCAGCAGTTTATCTGGGGTCAATGAGCAGTTCTTC
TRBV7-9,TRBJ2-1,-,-,CASSSLSRSSYNEQFF,TGTGCCAGCAGTTCCCTTTCCCGGAGCTCCTACAATGAGCAGTTCTTC
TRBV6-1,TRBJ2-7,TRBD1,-,CASSETNRGVYEQYF,TGTGCCAGCAGTGAGACGAACAGGGGAGTATACGAGCAGTACTTC
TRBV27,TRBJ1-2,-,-,CASKWAGEDYGYTF,TGTGCCAGTAAATGGGCAGGGGAAGACTATGGCTACACCTTC
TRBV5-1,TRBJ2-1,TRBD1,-,CASRGTAMEQFF,TGCGCCAGCAGGGGGACAGCGATGGAGCAGTTCTTC
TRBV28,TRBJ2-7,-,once,CASSLSPRRSSYEQYF,TGTGCCAGCAGTTTAAGCCCCCGGCGTAGCTCCTACGAGCAGTACTTC
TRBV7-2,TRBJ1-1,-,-,CASRSGLVNTEAFF,TGTGCCAGCAGGTCAGGCTTGGTGAACACTGAAGCTTTCTTT
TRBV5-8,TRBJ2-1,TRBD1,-,CASSFRHGTGEGGVTGQFF,TGTGCCAGCAGCTTCCGTCACGGGACAGGGGAAGGTGGGGTTACGGGGCAGTTCTTC
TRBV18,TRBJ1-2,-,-,CASSPPANYGYTF,TGTGCCAGCTCACCACCGGCTAACTATGGCTACACCTTC
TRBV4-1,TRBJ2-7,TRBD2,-,CASSQIAGDYEQYF,TGCGCCAGCAGCCAGATAGCGGGAGACTACGAGCAGTACTTC
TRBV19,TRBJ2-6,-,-,CASSLDSESSGANVLTF,TGTGCCAGTAGCTTGGACAGCGAGTCCTCTGGGGCCAACGTCCTGACTTTC
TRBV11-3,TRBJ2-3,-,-,CASSSRDSRSGTTQYF,TGTGCCAGCAGCTCACGGGACAGCCGTAGCGGGACGACGCAGTATTTT
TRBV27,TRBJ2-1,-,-,CASRGTDTYNEQFF,TGTGCCAGCAGAGGGACGGACACCTACAATGAGCAGTTCTTC
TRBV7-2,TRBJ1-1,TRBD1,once,CASSPSRTGFTEAFF,TGTGCCAGCAGCCCCTCCAGGACAGGGTTCACTGAAGCTTTCTTT
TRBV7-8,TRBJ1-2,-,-,CASSSPGQGSYSHPYGYTF,TGTGCCAGCAGCTCTCCTGGGCAGGGGTCTTATTCTCACCCCTATGGCTACACCTTC
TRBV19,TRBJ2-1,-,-,CASSISRVTYNEQFF,TGTGCCAGTAGTATTTCTCGGGTTACCTACAATGAGCAGTTCTTC
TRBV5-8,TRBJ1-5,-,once,CASSIGAGQPQHF,TGTGCCAGCAGCATCGGGGCCGGTCAGCCCCAGCATTTT
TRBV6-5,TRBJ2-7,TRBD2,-,CASSRMDLAGFRF,TGTGCCAGCAGCCGAATGGATCTAGCGGGATTTCGTTTC
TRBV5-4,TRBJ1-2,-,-,CASSLRPYGYTF,TGTGCCAGCAGCTTGCGGCCCTATGGCTACACCTTC
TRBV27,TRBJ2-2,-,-,CASSLEAVPGELFF,TGTGCCAGCAGTTTAGAGGCTGTGCCCGGGGAGCTGTTTTTT
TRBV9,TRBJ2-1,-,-,CASSHESSYNEQFF,TGTGCCAGCAGCCACGAGAGTTCCTACAATGAGCAGTTCTTC
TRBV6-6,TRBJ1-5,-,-,CASTTEVNQPQHF,TGTGCCAGCACCACTGAGGTAAATCAGCCCCAGCATTTT
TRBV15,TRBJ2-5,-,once,CATASGRIQETQYF,TGTGCCACCGCCAGCGGTCGAATCCAAGAGACCCAGTACTTC
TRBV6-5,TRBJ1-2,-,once,CASTLILGRNYGYTF,TGTGCCAGCACCCTAATCCTCGGACGGAACTATGGCTACACCTTC
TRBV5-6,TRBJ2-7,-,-,CASSFGTSSYEQYF,TGTGCCAGCAGTTTTGGGACGTCTTCCTACGAGCAGTACTTC
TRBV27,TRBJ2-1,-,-,CASRATSTNNEQFF,TGTGCCAGCAGGGCGACTAGTACCAACAATGAGCAGTTCTTC
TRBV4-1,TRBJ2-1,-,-,CASSQDAGGGNEQFF,TGCGCCAGCAGCCAAGATGCCGGAGGGGGCAATGAGCAGTTCTTC
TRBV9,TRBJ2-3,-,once,CASSVASGGGGDTQYF,TGTGCCAGCAGCGTAGCTAGCGGAGGGGGGGGAGATACGCAGTATTTT
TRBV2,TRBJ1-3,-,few,CASSEGGNTIYF,TGTGCCAGCAGTGAGGGTGGAAACACCATATATTTT
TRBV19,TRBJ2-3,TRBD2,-,CASSITRGVTDTQYF,TGTGCCAGTAGTATCACCCGGGGGGTCACAGATACGCAGTATTTT
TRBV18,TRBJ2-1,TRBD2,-,CASSHLGLAGGPHNEQFF,TGTGCCAGCTCACACTTGGGACTAGCGGGAGGGCCCCACAATGAGCAGTTCTTC
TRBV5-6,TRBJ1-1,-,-,CASSLAISEAEAFF,TGTGCCAGCAGCTTGGCTATTAGCGAGGCTGAAGCTTTCTTT
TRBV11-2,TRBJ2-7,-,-,CASSYAGDTYEQYF,TGTGCCAGCAGCTACGCTGGAGATACCTACGAGCAGTACTTC
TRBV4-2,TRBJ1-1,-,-,CASSQEWENTEAFF,TGTGCCAGCAGCCAAGAGTGGGAGAACACTGAAGCTTTCTTT
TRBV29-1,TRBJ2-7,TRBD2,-,CSAERTSGRTLSYEQYF,TGCAGCGCCGAACGGACTAGCGGGAGGACCCTGTCCTACGAGCAGTACTTC
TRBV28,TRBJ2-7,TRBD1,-,CASESGQGSYEQYF,TGTGCCAGCGAGTCGGGACAGGGCTCCTACGAGCAGTACTTC
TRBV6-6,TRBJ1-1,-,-,CASSYSPLRQAFF,TGTGCCAGCAGCTATAGCCCTTTAAGGCAAGCTTTCTTT
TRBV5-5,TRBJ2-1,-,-,CASVAPHEQFF,TGTGCCAGCGTAGCCCCCCATGAGCAGTTCTTC
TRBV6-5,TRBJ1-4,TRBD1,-,CASSLTGGAGEKLFF,TGTGCCAGCAGCTTGACAGGGGGCGCTGGGGAAAAACTGTTTTTT
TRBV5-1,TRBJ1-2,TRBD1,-,CASSGDRGREYGYTF,TGCGCCAGCAGCGGTGACAGGGGGCGAGAGTATGGCTACACCTTC